This T cell receptor beta chain was profiled in a study of T-cell reconstitution after alpha-beta-depleted transplantation in children. Study-level findings and limits: T-cell numbers and diversity, one year after transplant, stemmed largely from T cells that were newly produced. Reportedly, alpha-beta T cells present about two months post-transplant originated from several hundred expanded clones of graft origin. Surviving recipient cells, namely T cells and thymic progenitors, were the source of high day-60 TCRbeta diversity in some patients.

Only a few counts were recorded for this clonotype. Its cognate antigen is unknown. This CDR3 is 13 amino acids long. V lost 1 base and J lost 1, with 4 bases in between. Germline V gene sequence: CDR1 KGHSH, CDR2 LQKENI. TCRbeta library construction was performed incorporating unique molecular identifiers. From the PCR reads, TCRdb called clonotypes with MiXCR, one entry per CDR3 protein. Of hundreds of thousands of distinct CDR3 sequences listed, over 9.5% are singletons. Sample: PBMCs, taken before TCRalphabeta/CD19-depleted stem cell transplant. The origin of this receptor is a child younger than 10 with inherited bone marrow failure, due to receive a stem cell transplant. The genes are TRBV18 and TRBJ1-1; D unclear. DNA for the CDR3: TGTGCCAGCTCACCACAGAGGAACACTGAAGCTTTCTTT. This codes for CASSPQRNTEAFF. Full variable domain (rest looked up from reference TRBV18 and TRBJ1-1): NAGVMQNPRHLVRRRGQEARLRCSPMKGHSHVYWYRQLPEEGLKFMVYLQKENIIDESGMPKERFSAEFPKEGPSILRIQQVVRGDSAAYFCASSPQRNTEAFFGQGTRLTVV.